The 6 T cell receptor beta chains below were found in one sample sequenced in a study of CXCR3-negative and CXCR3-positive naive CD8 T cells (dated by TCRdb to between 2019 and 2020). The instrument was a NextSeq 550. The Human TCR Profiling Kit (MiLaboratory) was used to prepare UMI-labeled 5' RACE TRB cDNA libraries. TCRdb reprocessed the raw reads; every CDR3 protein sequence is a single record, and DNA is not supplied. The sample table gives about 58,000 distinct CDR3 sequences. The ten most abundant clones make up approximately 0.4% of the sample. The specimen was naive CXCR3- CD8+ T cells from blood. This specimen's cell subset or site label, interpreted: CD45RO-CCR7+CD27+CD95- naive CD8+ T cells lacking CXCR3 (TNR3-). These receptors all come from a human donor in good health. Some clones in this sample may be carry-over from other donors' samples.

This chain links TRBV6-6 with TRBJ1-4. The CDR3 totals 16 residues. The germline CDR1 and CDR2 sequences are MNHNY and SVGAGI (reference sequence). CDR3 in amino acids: CASSYSREGPNEKLFF.

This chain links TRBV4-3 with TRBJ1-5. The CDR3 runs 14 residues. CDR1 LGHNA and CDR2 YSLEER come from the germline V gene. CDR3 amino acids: CASSQSYGPQPQHF.

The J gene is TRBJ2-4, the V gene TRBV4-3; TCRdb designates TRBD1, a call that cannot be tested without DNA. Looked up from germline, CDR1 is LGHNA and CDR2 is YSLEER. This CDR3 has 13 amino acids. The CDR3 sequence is CASSRDPGGIQHF.

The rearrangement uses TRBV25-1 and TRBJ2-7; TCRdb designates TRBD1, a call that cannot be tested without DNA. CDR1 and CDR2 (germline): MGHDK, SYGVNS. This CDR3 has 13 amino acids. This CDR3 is CASSVGRAYEQYF.

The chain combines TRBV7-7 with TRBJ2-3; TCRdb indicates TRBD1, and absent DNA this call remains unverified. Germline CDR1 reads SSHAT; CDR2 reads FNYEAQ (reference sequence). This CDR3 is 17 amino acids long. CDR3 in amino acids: CASSLIFSGGGTDTQYF.

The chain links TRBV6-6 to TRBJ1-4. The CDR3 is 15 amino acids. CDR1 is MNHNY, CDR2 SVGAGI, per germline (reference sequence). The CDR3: CASSYEAESGEKLFF.